This T cell receptor beta chain was profiled in a study of Ad26.COV2.S vaccination and SARS-CoV-2 variants. General study findings and limits: Analyses of TCR breadth and depth may have underestimated total T cell responses. There was reportedly substantial breadth in spike-specific CD8+ and CD4+ T cell responses after vaccination.

CDR1 and CDR2 from the germline V gene are LNHDA and SQIVND (reference sequence). V was cut by 4 bases and J by 5 bases, with 11 bases left in between. This CDR3 is built from 14 residues. With respect to this clone: Its antigen remains unknown.

The assay was immunoSEQ multiplex PCR, and TCRdb's table has in-frame clones only and misses some. This table holds about 350,000 clones, roughly 94% found once. J is TRBJ2-2 and V is TRBV19; weak D call: TRBD1 (6 bases). The sample consisted of peripheral blood, taken after recovery from COVID-19. The receptor's source is a human donor who had recovered from COVID-19. This CDR3 is CASSTAGATGELFF. CDR3 in DNA: TGTGCCAGTAGTACGGCAGGGGCAACCGGGGAGCTGTTTTTT.